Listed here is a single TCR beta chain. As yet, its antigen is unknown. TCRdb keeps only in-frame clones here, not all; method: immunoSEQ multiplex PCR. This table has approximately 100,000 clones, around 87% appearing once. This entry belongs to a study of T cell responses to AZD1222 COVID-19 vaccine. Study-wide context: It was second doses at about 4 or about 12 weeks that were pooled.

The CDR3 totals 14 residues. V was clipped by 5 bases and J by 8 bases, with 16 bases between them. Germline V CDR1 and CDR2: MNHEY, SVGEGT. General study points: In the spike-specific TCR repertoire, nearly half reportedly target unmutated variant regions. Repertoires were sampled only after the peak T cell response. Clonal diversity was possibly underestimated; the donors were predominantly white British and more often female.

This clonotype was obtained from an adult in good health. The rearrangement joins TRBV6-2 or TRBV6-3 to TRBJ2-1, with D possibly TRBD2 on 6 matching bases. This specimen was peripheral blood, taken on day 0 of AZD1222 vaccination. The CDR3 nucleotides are TGTGCCAGCAGTGAGGGGAGGTTATTCGATGAGCAGTTCTTC. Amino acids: CASSEGRLFDEQFF.